These 15 T cell receptor beta chains came from one sample sequenced in a study of OX40 agonist ivuxolimab in advanced cancers. Clones were read by immunoSEQ multiplex PCR, and TCRdb kept only the in-frame ones, dropping some. The table includes some 96,000 clones, 80% to 95% detected once. The sample in question was CD4+ or CD8+ T cells sorted from blood, obtained in a trial of the OX40 agonist ivuxolimab. Receptors originate from an adult with an advanced solid tumor such as melanoma, head and neck, liver or kidney cancer.

The gene calls are TRBV4-3 and TRBJ1-2; TRBD1 agrees at 7 bases. J was trimmed by 0 bases and V by 0 bases; bases with no gene match: 1. Germline V gene sequence: CDR1 LGHNA, CDR2 YSLEER. This CDR3 has 15 amino acids. The CDR3 DNA follows: TGCGCCAGCAGCCAAGATGGGACAGCTAACTATGGCTACACCTTC. Protein: CASSQDGTANYGYTF.

The genes are TRBV10-3 and TRBJ1-1; maybe TRBD1 (5 bases). Germline CDR1 ENHRY, CDR2 SYGVKD. Trimming cost V 6 bases and J 4 bases, with 15 bases left between them. The CDR3 runs to 14 residues. CDR3 bases: TGTGCCATCAGCCTAACAGGACCGGGCACTGAAGCTTTCTTT. It yields the protein CAISLTGPGTEAFF.

This clone was found once. The chain carries TRBV19 and TRBJ1-2, with D hard to call. With 3 bases removed from V and 3 bases from J, the gap between germline ends came to 11 bases. CDR1 is LNHDA and CDR2 is SQIVND in the germline V gene (reference sequence). This CDR3 is 14 amino acids long. The CDR3: CASSMPRRHYGYTF. DNA of the CDR3: TGTGCCAGTAGTATGCCCAGGCGTCACTATGGCTACACCTTC.

The V call is TRBV30, the J call TRBJ1-1, with unresolved D. V was shortened by 1 base and J by 4 bases, with 13 bases between the two germline ends. The CDR3 runs to 14 residues. Per the germline V gene, CDR1 is GTSNPN and CDR2 is SVGIG (reference sequence). The CDR3 DNA reads as TGTGCCTGGAGTGCCATTGTTCGAGGCACTGAAGCTTTCTTT. This translates into CAWSAIVRGTEAFF.

This chain joins TRBV4-3 and TRBJ2-1; 14 bases fit TRBD2. CDR3 length equals 13 residues. The germline V gene encodes CDR1 LGHNA and CDR2 YSLEER. V trimming: 4 bases; J trimming: 12 bases; junction bases outside the gene matches: 2. CDR3 sequence: CASSPTSGRVQFF. The DNA of the CDR3 is TGCGCCAGCAGCCCGACTAGCGGGAGGGTGCAGTTCTTC.

In this sample, this clone turned up once. V usage is TRBV6-5 and J usage is TRBJ2-2; D unclear. The V end lost 5 bases, the J end lost 8 bases, and 12 bases lay between the germline ends. Per germline, CDR1 MNHEY and CDR2 SVGAGI. CDR3 length equals 13 residues. CDR3 sequence: CASSALFGGELFF. CDR3 coding DNA: TGTGCCAGCAGTGCACTCTTCGGGGGGGAGCTGTTTTTT.

The chain uses TRBV7-3 and TRBJ1-1; D may be TRBD1 (5 bases). This CDR3 region has 13 residues. CDR1 SGHTA and CDR2 FQGTGA come from the germline V gene. Deletions cut 5 bases from V and 2 bases from J, with 9 bases between. The CDR3 protein is CASSATVNTEAFF. In DNA, the CDR3 is TGTGCCAGCAGCGCGACAGTCAACACTGAAGCTTTCTTT.

J is TRBJ2-2 and V is TRBV19, with D perhaps matching TRBD1 (6 bases). Germline values: CDR1 LNHDA, CDR2 SQIVND (reference sequence). V lost 6 bases and J lost 7, with 12 bases in between. The CDR3 is 13 residues long. CDR3 loop: CASSLQGFGELFF. The CDR3 DNA reads as TGTGCCAGTAGCCTACAGGGTTTCGGGGAGCTGTTTTTT. Full variable domain (missing parts from reference TRBV19 and TRBJ2-2): DGGITQSPKYLFRKEGQNVTLSCEQNLNHDAMYWYRQDPGQGLRLIYYSQIVNDFQKGDIAEGYSVSREKKESFPLTVTSAQKNPTAFYLCASSLQGFGELFFGEGSRLTVL.

There are a few counts of this clone. The V call is TRBV5-1, the J call TRBJ2-5, with TRBD1 as a possible D gene (6 bases). Germline V lookup: CDR1 SGHRS, CDR2 YFSETQ. With 2 bases removed from V and 2 bases from J, the gap between germline ends came to 10 bases. The CDR3 totals 14 residues. The CDR3 is CASSFFGTQETQYF. The CDR3 DNA sequence: TGCGCCAGCAGCTTTTTCGGGACACAAGAGACCCAGTACTTC.

This chain uses TRBV30 with TRBJ1-4, with 12 bases matching TRBD1. The CDR3 runs 15 residues. CDR1 is GTSNPN and CDR2 is SVGIG in the germline V gene (reference sequence). V was pared by 5 bases and J by 7 bases, with 8 bases of the junction left unmatched. CDR3: CAWRDRGRKAEKLFF. CDR3 DNA sequence: TGTGCCTGGCGGGACAGGGGGCGTAAAGCTGAAAAACTGTTTTTT.

This rearrangement joins TRBV30 to TRBJ1-1; D perhaps matches TRBD1 (5 bases). This CDR3 is built from 15 residues. Germline CDR1 GTSNPN, CDR2 SVGIG (reference sequence). The ends were cut back, 2 bases at V and 10 bases at J, with 23 bases in the middle. CDR3 region: CAWSTAGTHHKGAFF. The CDR3 region has the DNA TGTGCCTGGAGTACAGCCGGGACGCACCATAAAGGAGCTTTCTTT.

The V gene is TRBV6-5, the J gene TRBJ2-7, with 10 bases matching TRBD2. The germline V gene has CDR1 MNHEY and CDR2 SVGAGI. V lost 0 bases and J lost 3; bases outside the gene matches: 2. This CDR3 contains 15 residues. Here the CDR3 DNA reads TGTGCCAGCAGTTACTCGCTAGCGGGAGACTACGAGCAGTACTTC. This codes for CASSYSLAGDYEQYF.

The gene calls are TRBV2 and TRBJ2-1; 7 nucleotides match TRBD2. V was clipped by 8 bases and J by 9 bases; unmatched bases: 10. The CDR3 covers 13 residues. Germline CDR1 and CDR2: SNHLY and FYNNEI. CDR3 coding DNA: TGTGCCAGCGGCGGGGGAAGGTATAGTGAGCAGTTCTTC. The encoded protein is CASGGGRYSEQFF.

The chain employs TRBV7-2 and TRBJ2-7; D unresolved. The CDR3 has 14 amino acids. CDR1 is SGHTA and CDR2 is FQGNSA in the germline V gene. V was pared by 4 bases and J by 0 bases, with 10 bases between. The CDR3 DNA sequence: TGTGCCAGCAGCTCGGACCGTCGCTCCTACGAGCAGTACTTC. As protein: CASSSDRRSYEQYF. The full variable domain, rest sourced from reference TRBV7-2 and TRBJ2-7, is GAGVSQSPSNKVTEKGKDVELRCDPISGHTALYWYRQSLGQGLEFLIYFQGNSAPDKSGLPSDRFSAERTGGSVSTLTIQRTQQEDSAVYLCASSSDRRSYEQYFGPGTRLTVT.

The genes are TRBV4-3 and TRBJ1-2; D ambiguous. The germline V gene encodes CDR1 LGHNA and CDR2 YSLEER. The CDR3 length is 14 residues. V gave up 0 bases and J gave up 4 bases, with 9 bases separating them. CDR3 in amino acids: CASSQDTGSYGYTF. The CDR3 DNA reads TGCGCCAGCAGCCAAGATACTGGCAGCTATGGCTACACCTTC.